This TCR beta chain was profiled in a study of blood T cells in healthy people across ages. Alongside a J-beta primer mix, a sample-barcoded 5' primer served in a second PCR lasting about 7 to 11 cycles. A single record per CDR3 protein comes from TCRdb applying MiXCR to the 5' RACE reads. The profile shows hundreds of thousands of distinct CDR3 sequences, roughly 50% of them singletons. Points on this clonotype: As yet, its antigen is unknown.

Germline assignment: CDR1 LGHDT and CDR2 YNNKEL (reference sequence). Trimming at V came to 4 bases and at J to 6 bases, leaving 6 bases not matched to a gene. The length of the CDR3 is 14 residues. Each sample gave at least 6 million isolated PBMCs. Study-wide results and caveats: Long-lived donors had more naive CD4+ cells and higher diversity than aged donors. The fall in TCR beta diversity per million T cells was roughly linear with age.

This receptor was identified in a man aged 60 to 69 in good health. The sequencing sample was made of blood. The rearrangement uses TRBV3-1 and TRBJ2-3; the match to TRBD2 covers 8 bases. CDR3 nucleotides: TGTGCCAGCAGCCCCGGGACTAGGGGGGATACGCAGTATTTT. Amino acids: CASSPGTRGDTQYF.